These 14 T cell receptor beta chains originate from one sample sequenced in a study of Ad26.COV2.S vaccination and SARS-CoV-2 variants. Generated by immunoSEQ multiplex PCR, the TCRdb table keeps only in-frame clones and is missing some. Of 250,000 to 300,000 clones in the sample, approximately 89% are singletons; the top ten hold about 3.6%. Treatment indicated: over 15 received Ad26.COV2.S at low or high dose, single or two shots; roughly 5 received placebo; per-sample allocation not given. Day 63 following the first vaccine or placebo injection was when the samples were taken. The input for sequencing was peripheral blood, taken in a trial of Ad26.COV2.S vaccine versus placebo. Every receptor here comes from a person between 18 and 60 years old who received the Ad26.COV2.S COVID-19 vaccine or a placebo.

J is TRBJ1-1 and V is TRBV10-3; no clear D gene. The CDR3 is 17 residues long. Deletions cut 2 bases from V and 0 bases from J, with 16 bases between. Germline assignment: CDR1 ENHRY and CDR2 SYGVKD. The CDR3 sequence: CAISENLKWGMNTEAFF. The CDR3 bases are TGTGCCATCAGTGAGAATCTCAAGTGGGGTATGAACACTGAAGCTTTCTTT.

The J gene is TRBJ1-1, the V gene TRBV2; 8 bases agree with TRBD1. The V and J ends lost 2 bases and 3 bases, in that order; junction bases with no gene match: 2. Looked up from germline, CDR1 is SNHLY and CDR2 is FYNNEI. This CDR3 is built from 14 residues. This chain's CDR3 is CASSENRGDTEAFF. CDR3 DNA sequence: TGTGCCAGCAGTGAAAACAGGGGGGACACTGAAGCTTTCTTT. Together with reference TRBV2 and TRBJ1-1, the CDR3 gives the full variable domain: EPEVTQTPSHQVTQMGQEVILRCVPISNHLYFYWYRQILGQKVEFLVSFYNNEISEKSEIFDDQFSVERPDGSNFTLKIRSTKLEDSAMYFCASSENRGDTEAFFGQGTRLTVV.

V is TRBV19 and J is TRBJ1-2; D is ambiguous. The CDR3 has 13 residues. The germline gives CDR1 LNHDA, CDR2 SQIVND (reference sequence). V lost 10 bases and J lost 7, with 19 bases in between. The CDR3 DNA is TGTGCCACCCGACCGTTGGGTAGCCGTGGCTACACCTTC. This codes for CATRPLGSRGYTF.

CDR3 loop: CASSSRLAGLDTQYF. CDR3 coding DNA: TGTGCCAGCAGCTCAAGACTAGCGGGGTTAGATACGCAGTATTTT. The V call is TRBV7-3, the J call TRBJ2-3; 11 bases are a match to TRBD2. V gave up 4 bases and J gave up 5 bases; unmatched junction bases: 5. CDR3 length equals 15 residues. Germline V gene lookup returns CDR1 SGHTA and CDR2 FQGTGA.

V gene TRBV27 combines with J gene TRBJ2-5; perhaps TRBD2 as D (6 bases). CDR1 and CDR2 (germline): MNHEY, SMNVEV (reference sequence). V dropped 6 bases and J dropped 1 base, with 15 bases sitting between them. The CDR3 sequence is 15 residues long. CDR3 DNA: TGTGCCAGCAGGGGGACGGCAGCGGGCCAAGAGACCCAGTACTTC. This translates into CASRGTAAGQETQYF.

The chain joins TRBV5-4 to TRBJ2-5; either TRBD1 or TRBD2 may supply D (5 bases each). Per germline, CDR1 SGHNT and CDR2 YYREEE (reference sequence). The CDR3 has 15 residues. Trimming removed 4 bases at V and 1 base at J, with 14 bases between. The CDR3 DNA sequence: TGTGCCAGCAGCCGTATTACGGGGCCCCAAGAGACCCAGTACTTC. Its translation is CASSRITGPQETQYF.

The DNA for the CDR3 is TGTGCCAGCAGCTCTCAGGGTGACAGGGGGCGAGGCTACACCTTC. This codes for CASSSQGDRGRGYTF. V and J are TRBV11-2 and TRBJ1-2, with TRBD1 matching over 10 bases. Germline CDR1 SGHAT, CDR2 FQNNGV. Losses at the gene ends were 4 bases for V and 8 bases for J; bases not matched to a gene: 10. This CDR3 region has 15 residues. Based on the CDR3 plus reference TRBV11-2 and TRBJ1-2, the full variable domain is EAGVAQSPRYKIIEKRQSVAFWCNPISGHATLYWYQQILGQGPKLLIQFQNNGVVDDSQLPKDRFSAERLKGVDSTLKIQPAKLEDSAVYLCASSSQGDRGRGYTFGSGTRLTVV.

The chain is built from TRBV18 and TRBJ2-1; 7 positions agree with TRBD2. V lost 6 bases and J lost 6; bases outside the gene matches: 5. The CDR3 spans 13 residues. Germline V gene lookup returns CDR1 KGHSH and CDR2 LQKENI. The DNA for the CDR3 is TGTGCCAGCTCGCCCACTAGCGCCAATGAGCAGTTCTTC. Its translation is CASSPTSANEQFF.

The chain combines TRBV5-1 with TRBJ1-6; possibly TRBD1 for D (5 bases). Germline-derived CDR1 and CDR2 are SGHRS and YFSETQ. This CDR3 is built from 16 residues. Trimming cost V 0 bases and J 6 bases, with 13 bases left between them. The CDR3 DNA reads TGCGCCAGCAGCTTGGCCGTTGGGGGTCTTAATTCACCCCTCCACTTT. Translating gives CASSLAVGGLNSPLHF.

The V call is TRBV5-8, the J call TRBJ2-7; 14 bases are a match to TRBD2. The CDR3 is made up of 16 amino acids. Germline CDR1 and CDR2: SGHTS and YDEGEE. J lost 0 bases, V lost 4 bases, and 3 bases had no gene match. The CDR3 reads CASSLTSGRASYEQYF. CDR3 sequence (DNA): TGTGCCAGCAGCCTGACTAGCGGGAGGGCCTCCTACGAGCAGTACTTC.

The genes are TRBV3-1 (or the pseudogene TRBV3-2) and TRBJ2-1; 8 bases map to TRBD1. The ends lost 8 bases at V and 0 bases at J; junction bases unmatched: 6. The CDR3 runs 15 residues. Germline V gene data show CDR1 as LGHDT and CDR2 as YNNKEL (reference sequence). This chain's CDR3 is CASSDRAPSYNEQFF. The DNA for the CDR3 is TGTGCCAGCTCGGACAGGGCCCCCTCCTACAATGAGCAGTTCTTC.

There are a few counts of this clone. The J gene is TRBJ1-5, the V gene TRBV7-2; D call uncertain. The CDR3 has 16 amino acids. CDR1 is SGHTA and CDR2 is FQGNSA in the germline V gene. With 5 bases removed from V and 7 bases from J, the gap between germline ends came to 21 bases. DNA of the CDR3: TGTGCCAGCAGCCCACATAACTCTCAAAAGAACCAGCCCCAGCATTTT. This codes for CASSPHNSQKNQPQHF.

The chain recombines TRBV25-1 with TRBJ2-1, with D tentatively TRBD1 (5 bases). V dropped 3 bases and J dropped 5 bases, with 14 bases sitting between them. Per the germline V gene, CDR1 is MGHDK and CDR2 is SYGVNS. CDR3 length: 15 amino acids. The CDR3 here is CASSDLRALDNEQFF. As DNA, the CDR3 is TGTGCCAGCAGTGATCTCAGGGCTCTCGACAATGAGCAGTTCTTC.

The count of this clone is one. The chain has TRBV10-3 and TRBJ2-6, with unresolved D. Deletions cut 4 bases from V and 1 base from J, with 8 bases between. Germline V CDR1 and CDR2: ENHRY, SYGVKD. This CDR3 contains 15 residues. CDR3 protein: CAISAQVSGANVLTF. The CDR3 nucleotides are TGTGCCATCAGTGCCCAGGTTTCTGGGGCCAACGTCCTGACTTTC.